Included here is one T cell receptor (beta chain) sequence, with context. Its antigen is unknown. No much larger clone exists at a distance of one base, and base qualities are not known. Library generation was performed with 5' RACE. Instrument on record: Illumina HiSeq 2000. Template switching added a universal primer binding site, and the final cDNA carried a unique molecular identifier that allowed TCR cDNA molecules to be counted accurately. Specific primers in the conserved constant-segment region were used to synthesize first-strand cDNA for the TCR alpha and beta chains. To control for contamination, every cDNA library carried two barcodes: a SMART-Mk sample barcode plus Illumina barcodes. TruSeq adapter sequences and Illumina sample barcodes were added in two successive PCR steps. Sequencing of the TCR alpha and beta cDNA libraries was done on the Illumina HiSeq platform using custom primers. Turning to the authors' computational methods: MiGEC was used to process raw reads and extract unique molecular identifiers, and MiXCR was used to find CDR3 positions. For each individual, recombination models were inferred using an EM algorithm with the repgenHMM and IGoR tools. Shared clonotype analysis was performed with the tcR package in R, normalizing sharing by the product of cloneset sizes. To study raw recombination without the effects of thymic and clonal selection, out-of-frame nonproductive sequences were analyzed. Starting from the raw public reads, TCRdb applied fastp trimming at Q25, assembled clones with MiXCR and retained in-frame beta chains. Rows with a matching CDR3 protein are joined into one entry that keeps the most common DNA and genes. The V and J calls and clone size are TCRdb's, not the authors'. This sample holds approximately 190,000 distinct CDR3 sequences; around a sixth were observed only once. Over 35% of the sample goes to the ten largest clones.

This sample is drawn from a study of identical twins (dated by TCRdb to 2016 to 2017). Concerning the study at large: TCR alpha and beta repertoires from monozygotic twins, unrelated adults of various ages and cord blood were deep-sequenced to test whether fetal clonotypes persist. Replicate twin experiments were performed at different times using different library preparation protocols to rule out contamination. Overall study outcomes, separate from this receptor: In monozygotic twins, out-of-frame TCR alpha sharing was systematically underestimated by recombination models, although the models agreed with sharing between unrelated individuals. Because the same donors could not be followed over many years, the conclusions depended on cross-sectional statistical analysis. Fewer insertions were carried by abundant cord blood beta clonotypes, a similar but weaker trend appeared in young adult naive repertoires, and no such trend appeared in memory repertoires. Compared with coincidental sharing between unrelated individuals, out-of-frame TCR alpha sequences shared between twins had an excess of sequences with low generation probability. Excess twin sharing in beta out-of-frame sequences was weaker because fewer shared sequences lowered the signal-to-noise ratio. Invariant T cells such as MAIT and iNKT could partly confound zero-insertion analyses, although diverse VJ usage argued against such confounding for most clonotypes.

Every donor was a healthy Caucasian. The twin cohort comprised three pairs of female monozygotic twins, all aged roughly 18 to 29 years. Positive isolation kits from Invitrogen were used to isolate the CD4+ and CD8+ T cell populations. CDR1 and CDR2, looked up from the germline V gene, are SGDLS and YYNGEE. V is shortened by 0 bases, J by 7 bases, and the region joining them spans 10 bases. Reading from cysteine to phenylalanine, the CDR3 counts 14 amino acids. Only the CDR3 DNA stays, 42 bases, in frame from base 1. The same specimen was also included in a second study, on T cells expressing NK-cell markers. As noted in the second study: Three sorted T-cell subsets (CD3+CD56+NKG2C+, CD3+CD56+NKG2C- and CD3+CD56-NKG2C+) from 8 or 9 donors had their TCR beta-chain repertoires profiled. Among the eight sequenced donors, seven were HCMV-seropositive and one was HCMV-seronegative. In several experiments an anti-gammadeltaTCR antibody was added to restrict sorting to alphabetaTCR-expressing T cells. In five to seven donors, the dominant CD3+CD56+NKG2C+ clonotypes were found to rank among the top 10 CD8+ clonotypes and to make up about 1.0-7.0% of CD8+ T cells. Those dominant clonotypes were again the most abundant among CD3+CD56-NKG2C+ cells in a few donors, at about 28.3-60.1%. Whether the expanded NKG2C-expressing T cell clones were specific for HCMV antigens was left unclear. Randomly selected healthy volunteers, three men and five women, were used as the eight sequenced donors. HCMV-specific IgG was detected in serum with a commercial ELISA kit to determine HCMV serostatus. MIGEC was used to demultiplex reads and group reads by UMI, and MiTCR was used to assemble and quantify clonotypes. To exclude erroneous sequences, only TCR cDNA sequences supported by at least two reads were retained. The tcR package was used for downstream repertoire analysis, and clonotypes were matched across fractions by CDR3 nucleotide sequence plus V segment. VDJmatch was used to annotate antigen specificity against VDJdb, with one amino acid substitution allowed in CDR3.

This chain is built from TRBV9 and TRBJ2-2; perhaps TRBD2 is the D gene, with 5 bases matching. The TCR comes from a woman under 30 in good health. Sequencing used CD8+ T cells sorted from blood. The CDR3 region reads CASSVDDGVGELFF. DNA sequence: TGTGCCAGCAGCGTAGACGACGGGGTCGGGGAGCTGTTTTTT.